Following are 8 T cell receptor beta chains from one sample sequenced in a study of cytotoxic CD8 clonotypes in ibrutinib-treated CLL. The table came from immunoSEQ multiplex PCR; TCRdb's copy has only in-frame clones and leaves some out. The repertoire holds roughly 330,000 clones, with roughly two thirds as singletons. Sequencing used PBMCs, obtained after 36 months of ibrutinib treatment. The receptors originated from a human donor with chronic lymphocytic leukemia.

This CDR3 reads CASSQVRSTDTQYF. In DNA form, the CDR3 reads TGTGCCAGCAGTCAAGTGCGCAGCACAGATACGCAGTATTTT. The V call is TRBV27, the J call TRBJ2-3; D gene uncertain. From germline, CDR1 is MNHEY and CDR2 SMNVEV (reference sequence). V shed 5 bases and J shed 0 bases, with 9 bases lying between them. This CDR3 contains 14 residues.

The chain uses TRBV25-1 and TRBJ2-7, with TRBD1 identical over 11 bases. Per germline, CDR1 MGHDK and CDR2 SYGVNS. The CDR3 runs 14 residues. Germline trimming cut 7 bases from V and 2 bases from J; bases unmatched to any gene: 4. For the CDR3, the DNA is TGTGCCAGCAAGGGACAGGGGGGCCCCTACGAGCAGTACTTC. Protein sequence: CASKGQGGPYEQYF.

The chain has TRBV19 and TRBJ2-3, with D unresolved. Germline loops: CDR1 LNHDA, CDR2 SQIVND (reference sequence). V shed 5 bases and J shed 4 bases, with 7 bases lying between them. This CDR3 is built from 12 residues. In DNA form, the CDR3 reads TGTGCCAGTAGTGACCGGGCAGATACGCAGTATTTT. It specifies CASSDRADTQYF.

CDR3 nucleotide sequence: TGTGCCAGCAGTGAGTCTCGACAGGGCAACACCGGGGAGCTGTTTTTT. Protein product: CASSESRQGNTGELFF. J is TRBJ2-2 and V is TRBV25-1; TRBD1 matches 7 bases. Trimming took 3 bases from V and 2 from J; bases not matched to a gene: 6. In germline, CDR1 is MGHDK, CDR2 SYGVNS. This CDR3 has 16 residues.

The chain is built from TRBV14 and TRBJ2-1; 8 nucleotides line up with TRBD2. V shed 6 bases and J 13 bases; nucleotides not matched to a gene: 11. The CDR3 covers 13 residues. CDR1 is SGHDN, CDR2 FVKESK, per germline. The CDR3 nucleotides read TGTGCCAGCAGTCCCGGACTAGCCGGGCCCCAGTTCTTC. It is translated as CASSPGLAGPQFF.

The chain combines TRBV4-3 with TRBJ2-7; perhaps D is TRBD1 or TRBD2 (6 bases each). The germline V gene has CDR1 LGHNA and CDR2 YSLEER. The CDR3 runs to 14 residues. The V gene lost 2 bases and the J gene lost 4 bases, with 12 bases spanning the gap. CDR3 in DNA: TGCGCCAGCAGCCAACTCGGAGGGGGTTACGAGCAGTACTTC. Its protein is CASSQLGGGYEQYF.

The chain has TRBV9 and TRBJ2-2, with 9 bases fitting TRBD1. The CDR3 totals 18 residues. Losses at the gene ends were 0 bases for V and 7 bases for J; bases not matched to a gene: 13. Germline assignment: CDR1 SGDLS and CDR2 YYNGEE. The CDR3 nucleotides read TGTGCCAGCAGCGTAGACCCAACAGGGGGCGCTAAGGGCGGGGAGCTGTTTTTT. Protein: CASSVDPTGGAKGGELFF. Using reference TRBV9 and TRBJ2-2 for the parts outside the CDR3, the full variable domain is DSGVTQTPKHLITATGQRVTLRCSPRSGDLSVYWYQQSLDQGLQFLIQYYNGEERAKGNILERFSAQQFPDLHSELNLSSLELGDSALYFCASSVDPTGGAKGGELFFGEGSRLTVL.

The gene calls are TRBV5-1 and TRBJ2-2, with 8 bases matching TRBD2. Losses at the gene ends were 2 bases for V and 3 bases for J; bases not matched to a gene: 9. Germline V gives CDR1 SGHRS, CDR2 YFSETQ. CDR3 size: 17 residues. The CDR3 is CASSFQSGRSDTGELFF. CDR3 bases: TGCGCCAGCAGCTTCCAAAGCGGGAGATCCGACACCGGGGAGCTGTTTTTT.